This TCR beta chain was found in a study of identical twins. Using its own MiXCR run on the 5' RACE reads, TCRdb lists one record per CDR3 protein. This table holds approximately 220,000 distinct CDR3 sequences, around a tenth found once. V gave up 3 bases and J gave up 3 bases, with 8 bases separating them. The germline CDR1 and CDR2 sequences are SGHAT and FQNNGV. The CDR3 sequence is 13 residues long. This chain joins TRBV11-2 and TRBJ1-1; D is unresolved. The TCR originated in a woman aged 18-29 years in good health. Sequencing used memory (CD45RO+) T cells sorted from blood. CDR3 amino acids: CASSFRADTEAFF. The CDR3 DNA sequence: TGTGCCAGCAGCTTTAGGGCGGACACTGAAGCTTTCTTT.